The entry that follows covers one T cell receptor (beta chain) sequence. Its antigen is as yet unknown. Primers: 60 Vbeta forward and 13 Jbeta reverse. Clones were sequenced by immunoSEQ multiplex PCR, and TCRdb holds only the in-frame ones, with some missing. The top ten hold approximately 1.5% of the sample, which has some 160,000 clones, around 73% seen once. The data stem from a study of cytomegalovirus exposure and HLA in healthy donors. Overall study results and limits: It was likely that a cluster of highly shared sequence variants was a sequencing artifact. When presence/absence was analysed, sequencing depth was taken to be roughly uniform across donors. Analysis was carried out at a later point, and it linked a missense DCLRE1C variant to TCR beta V- and J-gene trimming.

The CDR3 has 14 residues. V lost 0 bases to trimming and J lost 8 bases, with 12 bases between them. The V gene's germline CDR1 is SGHRS and CDR2 YFSETQ. The specimen was PBMCs. The rearrangement uses TRBV5-1 and TRBJ2-1; no definite D call. This TCR was sampled from a male donor in good health and CMV-seronegative. CDR3 sequence: CASSLDGPLYEQFF. As DNA, the CDR3 is TGCGCCAGCAGCTTGGATGGGCCGCTGTATGAGCAGTTCTTC.